The 15 T cell receptor beta chains below come from one sample, sequenced in a study of cytomegalovirus exposure and HLA in healthy donors. PCR primers comprised 60 Vbeta and 13 Jbeta primers. Here immunoSEQ multiplex PCR was the method, and the copy in TCRdb shows in-frame clones only, minus some. The repertoire holds some 120,000 clones, with 75% to 90% as singletons. The specimen sequenced was PBMCs. These receptors were obtained from a man aged 35 to 55 in good health and CMV-seronegative.

The chain is built from TRBV4-2 and TRBJ2-7; TRBD2 is a possible D gene (5 bases). The CDR3 length is 13 residues. Germline V lookup: CDR1 LGHNA, CDR2 YNFKEQ. The germline V and J ends were trimmed by 0 bases and 12 bases, with 15 bases remaining between them. CDR3 sequence reads: CASSQDLASPRYF. The CDR3 bases are TGTGCCAGCAGCCAAGATCTTGCTAGCCCGAGGTACTTC.

The V gene is TRBV19, the J gene TRBJ1-1; possible D gene TRBD1, 6 bases. V gave up 7 bases and J gave up 0 bases, with 9 bases separating them. Germline assignment: CDR1 LNHDA and CDR2 SQIVND (reference sequence). The CDR3 extends over 13 amino acids. The CDR3 sequence is CASTDRLNTEAFF. CDR3 DNA: TGTGCCAGTACGGACAGATTGAACACTGAAGCTTTCTTT.

This clone was counted between two and nine times. CDR3 loop: CASSLQGLVTGELFF. The DNA of the CDR3 is TGTGCCAGCAGCTTACAGGGGCTGGTCACCGGGGAGCTGTTTTTT. The V gene is TRBV7-6, the J gene TRBJ2-2, with D possibly matching TRBD1 (6 bases). CDR1 is SGHVS and CDR2 is FNYEAQ in the germline V gene. The CDR3 has 15 amino acids. Trimming stripped 2 bases from V and 4 bases from J, with 11 bases between.

This chain connects TRBV6-1 to TRBJ1-2, with D uncertain. Trimming stripped 1 base from V and 5 bases from J, with 8 bases between. The length of the CDR3 is 13 residues. The germline CDR1 and CDR2 sequences are MNHNS and SASEGT. The CDR3: CASSEGGGYGYTF. The CDR3 DNA follows: TGTGCCAGCAGTGAAGGGGGAGGATATGGCTACACCTTC.

This clone was picked up a small number of times. The chain carries TRBV30 and TRBJ1-2, with D tentatively TRBD1 (6 bases). Deletions cut 1 base from V and 7 bases from J, with 13 bases between. CDR3 size: 13 residues. CDR1 is GTSNPN and CDR2 is SVGIG in the germline V gene (reference sequence). CDR3 residues: CAWSAGGKSGYTF. CDR3 in DNA: TGTGCCTGGAGTGCGGGGGGCAAAAGTGGCTACACCTTC.

The chain has TRBV6-1 and TRBJ2-1; perhaps TRBD2 as D (7 bases). Germline lookup yields CDR1 MNHNS and CDR2 SASEGT. CDR3 length: 21 amino acids. Trimming stripped 2 bases from V and 0 bases from J, with 26 bases between. CDR3 residues: CASSEIRTGGSLRSSYNEQFF. The CDR3 DNA reads TGTGCCAGCAGTGAAATACGGACGGGGGGCTCCCTAAGAAGCTCCTACAATGAGCAGTTCTTC.

The rearrangement links TRBV15 to TRBJ2-5; the match to TRBD2 covers 11 bases. Unmatched junction bases numbered 5, after V lost 5 bases and J lost 3 bases. This CDR3 is 15 amino acids long. Per the germline V gene, CDR1 is LNHNV and CDR2 is YYDKDF (reference sequence). CDR3 nucleotides: TGTGCCACCAGCGCCCTGGGACTAGCGGAAGAGACCCAGTACTTC. It specifies CATSALGLAEETQYF.

The chain recombines TRBV2 with TRBJ2-5; no definite D call. Germline CDR1 reads SNHLY; CDR2 reads FYNNEI. The CDR3 sequence is 11 residues long. The V end was cut by 6 bases, the J end by 7 bases, with 9 bases between. CDR3 bases: TGTGCCAGCAGGCAGCAGGCGACCCAGTACTTC. It translates to CASRQQATQYF.

V and J are TRBV6-5 and TRBJ1-1, with TRBD1 as a possible D gene (5 bases). Per germline, CDR1 MNHEY and CDR2 SVGAGI. Trimming removed 0 bases from V and 4 bases from J, with 6 bases in between. CDR3 size: 13 residues. In nucleotides, the CDR3 is TGTGCCAGCAGTTACTCGGGGGGCACTGAAGCTTTCTTT. This sequence encodes CASSYSGGTEAFF.

V is TRBV29-1 and J is TRBJ1-4, with 8 bases matching TRBD1. The CDR3 is 12 residues long. Germline V lookup: CDR1 SQVTM, CDR2 ANQGSEA. Losses at the gene ends were 7 bases for V and 5 bases for J; bases not matched to a gene: 3. CDR3 sequence: CSAGQGNEKLFF. The CDR3 DNA reads as TGCAGCGCCGGACAGGGAAATGAAAAACTGTTTTTT.

V usage is TRBV13 and J usage is TRBJ1-4, with D hard to call. This CDR3 contains 15 residues. V gave up 2 bases and J gave up 5 bases, with 12 bases separating them. Per germline, CDR1 PRHDT and CDR2 FYEKMQ (reference sequence). The CDR3 DNA reads TGTGCCAGCAGCTTACGGCGGGGTGAGAATGAAAAACTGTTTTTT. Translating it yields CASSLRRGENEKLFF.

This chain uses TRBV27 with TRBJ2-1; 8 bases are a match to TRBD1. From germline, CDR1 is MNHEY and CDR2 SMNVEV (reference sequence). J lost 8 bases, V lost 1 base, and 4 bases had no gene match. The CDR3 is 14 amino acids. The CDR3 protein is CASSLYRGSDEQFF. For the CDR3, the DNA is TGTGCCAGCAGTTTATACAGGGGGTCGGATGAGCAGTTCTTC.

Regarding this clone: Because it lacks the conserved phenylalanine or tryptophan at the end, this CDR3 is likely a read error. As DNA, the CDR3 is TGTGCCAGCAGTTACACCCTAGCGGCGGGCGAGCAGTACCTC. Translated: CASSYTLAAGEQYL. This chain joins TRBV6-6 and TRBJ2-7, with TRBD2 matching over 7 bases. This CDR3 comprises 14 residues. CDR1 MNHNY and CDR2 SVGAGI come from the germline V gene (reference sequence). V was clipped by 2 bases and J by 6 bases; unmatched bases: 7.

This clone was seen only once. The V and J genes are TRBV5-1 and TRBJ2-5; TRBD2 aligns across 7 bases. CDR3 length: 17 amino acids. V was pared by 1 base and J by 2 bases, with 11 bases of the junction left unmatched. CDR1 and CDR2 from the germline V gene are SGHRS and YFSETQ. CDR3 sequence reads: CASSLRSVGGGQETQYF. The CDR3 DNA reads as TGCGCCAGCAGCTTGCGGTCTGTCGGGGGAGGGCAAGAGACCCAGTACTTC.

The chain employs TRBV5-4 and TRBJ1-2; D remains unclear. CDR1 and CDR2 from the germline V gene are SGHNT and YYREEE (reference sequence). CDR3 length: 15 amino acids. V dropped 4 bases and J dropped 0 bases, with 13 bases sitting between them. The CDR3 reads CASSPNPSSNYGYTF. In DNA, the CDR3 is TGTGCCAGCAGCCCCAACCCCAGTTCTAACTATGGCTACACCTTC.